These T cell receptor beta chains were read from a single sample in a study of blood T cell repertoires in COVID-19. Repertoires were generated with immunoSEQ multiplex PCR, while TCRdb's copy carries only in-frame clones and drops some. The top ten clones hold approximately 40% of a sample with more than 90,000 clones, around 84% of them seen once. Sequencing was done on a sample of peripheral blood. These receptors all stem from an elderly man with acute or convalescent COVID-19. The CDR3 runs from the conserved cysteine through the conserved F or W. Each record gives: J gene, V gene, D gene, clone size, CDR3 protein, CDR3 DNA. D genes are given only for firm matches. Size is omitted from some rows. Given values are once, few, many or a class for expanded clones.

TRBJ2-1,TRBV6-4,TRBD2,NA,CASSDQGLARGEQFF,TGTGCCAGCAGTGACCAGGGACTAGCGAGGGGGGAGCAGTTCTTC
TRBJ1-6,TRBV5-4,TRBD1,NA,CASSLGPAGGNSPLHF,TGTGCCAGCAGCTTGGGTCCGGCAGGGGGCAATTCACCCCTCCACTTT
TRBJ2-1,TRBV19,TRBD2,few,CASSIIGTRIYNEQFF,TGTGCCAGTAGTATTATTGGGACTAGGATCTACAATGAGCAGTTCTTC
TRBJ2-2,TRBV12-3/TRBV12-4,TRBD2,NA,CASAGGSTGELFF,TGTGCCAGCGCGGGGGGTAGCACCGGGGAGCTGTTTTTT
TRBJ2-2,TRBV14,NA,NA,CASSQFVTGELFF,TGTGCCAGCAGCCAGTTCGTCACCGGGGAGCTGTTTTTT
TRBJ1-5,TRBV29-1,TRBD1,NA,CSVADRAGQPQHF,TGCAGCGTTGCCGACAGGGCTGGTCAGCCCCAGCATTTT
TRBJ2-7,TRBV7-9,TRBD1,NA,CASSSVGQGAPEQYF,TGTGCCAGCAGCAGTGTGGGACAGGGAGCACCCGAGCAGTACTTC
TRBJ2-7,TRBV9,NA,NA,CASSVGAGGTYEQYF,TGTGCCAGCAGCGTAGGGGCAGGAGGAACCTACGAGCAGTACTTC
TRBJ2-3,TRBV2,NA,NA,CASSVGGVTSTDTQYF,TGTGCCAGCAGTGTTGGCGGAGTTACTAGCACAGATACGCAGTATTTT
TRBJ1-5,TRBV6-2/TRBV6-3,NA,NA,CASSPPRQGRYQPQHF,TGTGCCAGCAGCCCACCCCGGCAGGGTAGGTATCAGCCCCAGCATTTT
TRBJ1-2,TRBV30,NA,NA,CAWSSGRLGYTF,TGTGCCTGGAGTTCAGGGCGGCTAGGCTACACCTTC
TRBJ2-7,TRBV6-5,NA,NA,CASSTTTYEQYF,TGTGCCAGCAGTACGACAACCTACGAGCAGTACTTC
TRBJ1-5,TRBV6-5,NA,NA,CASIGADNQPQHF,TGTGCCAGTATAGGGGCCGACAATCAGCCCCAGCATTTT
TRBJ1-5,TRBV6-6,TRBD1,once,CASSQRQGDQPQHF,TGTGCCAGCAGTCAGAGACAGGGAGATCAGCCCCAGCATTTT
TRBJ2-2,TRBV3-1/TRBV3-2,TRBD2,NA,CASSQGTSGSPGELFF,TGTGCCAGCAGCCAAGGGACTAGCGGGAGCCCCGGGGAGCTGTTTTTT
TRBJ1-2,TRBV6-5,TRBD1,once,CASSPTGVYGYTF,TGTGCCAGCAGCCCGACAGGGGTCTATGGCTACACCTTC
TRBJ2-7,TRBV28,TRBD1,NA,CASRTRTGFHYEQYF,TGTGCCAGCAGGACCCGGACAGGGTTCCACTACGAGCAGTACTTC
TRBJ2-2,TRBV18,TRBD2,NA,CASSPLRREGTGELFF,TGTGCCAGCTCACCACTTCGGCGGGAGGGAACCGGGGAGCTGTTTTTT
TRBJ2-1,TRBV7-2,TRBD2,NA,CASSLRASGSYNEQFF,TGTGCCAGCAGCTTACGGGCTAGCGGCTCCTACAATGAGCAGTTCTTC
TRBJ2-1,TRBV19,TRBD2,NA,CASSIETGGPNEQFF,TGTGCCAGTAGTATAGAGACGGGAGGGCCCAATGAGCAGTTCTTC
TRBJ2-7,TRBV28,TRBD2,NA,CASSFKRGSYEQYF,TGTGCCAGCAGTTTTAAGCGGGGCTCCTACGAGCAGTACTTC
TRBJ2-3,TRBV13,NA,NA,CASSPLRSDTQYF,TGTGCCAGCAGCCCGTTGCGTTCAGATACGCAGTATTTT
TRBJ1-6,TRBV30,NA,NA,CAWIDGINSPLHF,TGTGCCTGGATTGACGGGATAAATTCACCCCTCCACTTT
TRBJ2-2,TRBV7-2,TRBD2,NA,CASQLAGITGELFF,TGTGCCAGCCAACTAGCGGGAATAACCGGGGAGCTGTTTTTT
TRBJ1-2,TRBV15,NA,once,CATSRDGLGSNYGYTF,TGTGCCACCAGCAGAGACGGTCTGGGCTCTAACTATGGCTACACCTTC
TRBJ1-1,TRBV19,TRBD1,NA,CASSISRGAFF,TGTGCCAGTAGTATATCCAGGGGGGCTTTCTTT
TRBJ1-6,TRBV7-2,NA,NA,CASSLDTLGSPLHF,TGTGCCAGCAGCCTGGACACACTTGGGTCACCCCTCCACTTT
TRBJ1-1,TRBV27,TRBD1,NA,CASSFRQGRTEAFF,TGTGCCAGCAGTTTCCGACAGGGACGGACTGAAGCTTTCTTT
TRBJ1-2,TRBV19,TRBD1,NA,CASSLEGAPSGYTF,TGTGCCAGTAGTCTAGAGGGGGCACCCTCTGGCTACACCTTC
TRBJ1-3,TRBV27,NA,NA,CASSREQKTSGNTIYF,TGTGCCAGCAGCCGTGAACAGAAAACTTCTGGAAACACCATATATTTT
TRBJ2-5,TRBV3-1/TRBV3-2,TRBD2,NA,CASNPTSGRAVETQYF,TGTGCCAGCAACCCGACTAGCGGGAGGGCCGTAGAGACCCAGTACTTC
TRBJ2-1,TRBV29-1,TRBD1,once,CSVEDPNRGLGNEQFF,TGCAGCGTTGAAGATCCCAACAGGGGGCTGGGCAATGAGCAGTTCTTC
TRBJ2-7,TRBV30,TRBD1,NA,CACLTPDRGSYEQYF,TGTGCCTGTCTCACCCCGGACAGGGGTTCATACGAGCAGTACTTC
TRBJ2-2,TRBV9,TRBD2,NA,CASSVLAGETPGELFF,TGTGCCAGCAGCGTTTTGGCGGGGGAGACACCCGGGGAGCTGTTTTTT
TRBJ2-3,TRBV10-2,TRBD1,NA,CASSNRGDTQYF,TGCGCCAGCAGCAACAGGGGGGATACGCAGTATTTT
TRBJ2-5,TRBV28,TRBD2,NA,CASSLAGGVHETQYF,TGTGCCAGCAGTTTAGCGGGAGGGGTACATGAGACCCAGTACTTC